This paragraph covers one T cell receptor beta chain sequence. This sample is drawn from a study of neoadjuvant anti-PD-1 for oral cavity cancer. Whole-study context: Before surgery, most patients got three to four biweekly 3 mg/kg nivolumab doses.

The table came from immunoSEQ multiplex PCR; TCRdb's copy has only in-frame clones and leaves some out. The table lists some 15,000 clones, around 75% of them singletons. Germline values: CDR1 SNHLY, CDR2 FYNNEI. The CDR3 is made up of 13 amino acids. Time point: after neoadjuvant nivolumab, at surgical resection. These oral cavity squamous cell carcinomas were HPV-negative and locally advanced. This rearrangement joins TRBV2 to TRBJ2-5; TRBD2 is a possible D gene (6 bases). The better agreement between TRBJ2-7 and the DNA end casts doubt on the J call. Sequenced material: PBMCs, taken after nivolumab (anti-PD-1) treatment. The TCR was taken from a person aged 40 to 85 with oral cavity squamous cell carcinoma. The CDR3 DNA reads TGTGCCAACGCGGGGCGGGGAACCTACGAGCAGTACTTC. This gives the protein CANAGRGTYEQYF.